The entry that follows covers one T cell receptor (beta chain) sequence. CDR3 size: 14 residues. Trimming cost V 3 bases and J 3 bases, with 9 bases left between them. Germline CDR1 is SGHTA and CDR2 is FQGNSA. TCRdb ran MiXCR on the RT-PCR reads and lists one entry per CDR3 protein. The table shows some 90,000 distinct CDR3 sequences, with around 49% occurring only once. This sample stems from a study of patients and donors after allogeneic stem cell transplantation. The genes are TRBV7-2 and TRBJ1-5; D gene uncertain. The sequence derives from a human donor who was either an allogeneic HSCT recipient or a stem cell or donor lymphocyte infusion donor (not recorded which). It is not recorded whose cells these are; they may come from a transplant donor. Sample: blood, either unsorted or a sorted T cell fraction (not recorded which). The CDR3 spells CASSFLGVNQPQHF. The CDR3 DNA follows: TGTGCCAGCAGCTTTTTAGGAGTCAATCAGCCCCAGCATTTT. The full variable domain, in which reference TRBV7-2 and TRBJ1-5 provide the parts outside the CDR3, is GAGVSQSPSNKVTEKGKDVELRCDPISGHTALYWYRQSLGQGLEFLIYFQGNSAPDKSGLPSDRFSAERTGGSVSTLTIQRTQQEDSAVYLCASSFLGVNQPQHFGDGTRLSIL.